These T cell receptor beta chains were read from a single sample in a study of OX40 agonist ivuxolimab in advanced cancers. Repertoires were generated with immunoSEQ multiplex PCR, while TCRdb's copy carries only in-frame clones and drops some. The table has around 33,000 clones, about four fifths seen once; the top ten hold roughly an eighth. This specimen was CD4+ or CD8+ T cells sorted from blood, taken in a trial of the OX40 agonist ivuxolimab. The receptors were sampled from an adult with an advanced solid tumor such as melanoma, head and neck, liver or kidney cancer. Each CDR3 is given with its conserved first and last residue. The order of the fields is J gene, clone size, D gene, V gene, CDR3 DNA, CDR3 protein. D genes are given only for firm matches. Clone size is shown for a subset of rows, as once, few, many or a class of expanded clone.

TRBJ2-7 | NA | TRBD1 | TRBV5-6 | TGTGCCAGCAGCTCACAGGGGAGCGAGCAGTACTTC | CASSSQGSEQYF
TRBJ2-2 | NA | NA | TRBV19 | TGTGCCAGTAGTATACAACTAGGACCCGCCGGGGAGCTGTTTTTT | CASSIQLGPAGELFF
TRBJ2-7 | NA | TRBD1 | TRBV2 | TGTGCCAGCAGTGACCGAAAGACAGGGGAGGTCTACGAGCAGTACTTC | CASSDRKTGEVYEQYF
TRBJ2-5 | NA | TRBD2 | TRBV11-2 | TGTGCCAGCAGCCCGGGACTAGCGGAGGCGGAGACCCAGTACTTC | CASSPGLAEAETQYF
TRBJ1-1 | NA | TRBD1 | TRBV4-3 | TGCGCCAGCAGCCAGACAGGGGTTTGGGGCCATACTGAAGCTTTCTTT | CASSQTGVWGHTEAFF
TRBJ1-5 | NA | NA | TRBV27 | TGTGCCAGCAGTCCACTAACAGGGTTTGTTGGCAATCAGCCCCAGCATTTT | CASSPLTGFVGNQPQHF
TRBJ2-7 | NA | NA | TRBV7-6 | TGTGCCAGCAGCTTAGCGCTTGGGCAGGATCTCTCCTACGAGCAGTACTTC | CASSLALGQDLSYEQYF
TRBJ2-6 | few | TRBD2 | TRBV5-6 | TGTGCCAGCAGCTTTAGGGAGGGCTTCTCTGGGGCCAACGTCCTGACTTTC | CASSFREGFSGANVLTF
TRBJ2-7 | once | TRBD2 | TRBV9 | TGTGCCAGCAGCATAAGCGGGGGGTCCTCCTACGAGCAGTACTTC | CASSISGGSSYEQYF
TRBJ2-2 | NA | TRBD2 | TRBV6-6 | TGTGCCAGCAGTTTTACTAGCGGGGACACCGGGGAGCTGTTTTTT | CASSFTSGDTGELFF
TRBJ2-6 | NA | NA | TRBV6-9 | TGTGCCAGCAGTGATGAAAGGCCTCGACAAAGTCGGGCCAACGTCCTGACTTTC | CASSDERPRQSRANVLTF